This TCR beta chain derives from a study of T cells in Graves' hyperthyroidism and ophthalmopathy. Study conclusions and caveats: Expanded thyroid clonotypes (above 0.001) were mostly also found in blood. Progression to ophthalmopathy was predicted a median of roughly 6.5 months early. Ophthalmopathy could be told apart from stable hyperthyroidism with a 13 V-J model.

This clonotype was detected a few times. Its target is not known. A read error may explain this, as a much larger clone is one base away. The germline V gene encodes CDR1 MDHEN and CDR2 SYDVKM. J lost 3 bases, V lost 8 bases, and 7 bases had no gene match. The CDR3 sequence is 15 residues long. Investigators excluded patients with uncontrolled infection, other autoimmune disease, pregnancy or lactation. TCR beta CDR3 regions were amplified from RNA transcripts. The HTBI set primed first-round TCR CDR3 RT-PCR. TCRdb reanalysed the multiplex PCR reads using MiXCR and keeps one entry per CDR3 protein. The profile covers hundreds of thousands of distinct CDR3 sequences, with about 14% appearing a single time and around 13% taken by the ten largest.

The TCR comes from a woman aged 45-60 years with Graves' ophthalmopathy. Sequencing was performed on blood. This chain uses TRBV28 with TRBJ2-1; 10 bases are shared with TRBD2. The CDR3 sequence: CASGSGRVGYNEQFF. In nucleotides, the CDR3 is TGTGCCAGCGGCAGCGGGAGGGTTGGCTACAATGAGCAGTTCTTC.